The 32 T cell receptor beta chains listed next were all sequenced from one sample in a study of low-dose radiotherapy and immunotherapy resistance in tumors. Covering alpha and beta chains, TRAV- and TRBV-specific primers were used for the first-strand cDNA. The authors ran roughly 20 PCR cycles to amplify TCRs with a constant-region primer and V-primer adapter. A single record per CDR3 protein comes from TCRdb applying MiXCR to the reads. This table holds about 9,600 distinct CDR3 sequences, roughly four fifths found once. Receptor source: a human donor with advanced metastatic prostate, ovarian, gallbladder or colorectal cancer (not recorded which). This table probably holds off-target reads from a library built for another chain.

This clonotype was detected only a few times. J is TRBJ2-7 and V is TRBV28; D call uncertain. The CDR3 totals 14 residues. Germline-derived CDR1 and CDR2 are MDHEN and SYDVKM. Trimming stripped 7 bases from V and 2 bases from J, with 15 bases between. CDR3 coding DNA: TGTGCCAGCATCGATGACCCTCACCCCTACGAGCAGTACTTC. Its translation: CASIDDPHPYEQYF.

The chain uses TRBV7-2 and TRBJ2-3; the D is unclear. The CDR3 is 15 amino acids. The germline V and J ends were trimmed by 7 bases and 1 base, with 15 bases remaining between them. The germline V gene encodes CDR1 SGHTA and CDR2 FQGNSA. CDR3 loop: CASKQSFWGTDTQYF. As DNA, the CDR3 is TGTGCCAGCAAACAGAGTTTTTGGGGCACAGATACGCAGTATTTT.

The V call is TRBV30, the J call TRBJ1-2; TRBD1 matches 8 bases. The trim removed 4 bases at V and 10 bases at J, leaving 14 bases unmatched. CDR1 GTSNPN and CDR2 SVGIG come from the germline V gene (reference sequence). The CDR3 is made up of 14 amino acids. CDR3 amino acids: CAWTNPGQAMVYTF. The DNA for the CDR3 is TGTGCCTGGACCAACCCGGGACAGGCGATGGTCTACACCTTC.

V usage is TRBV20-1 and J usage is TRBJ2-3; either TRBD1 or TRBD2 may supply D (5 bases each). The germline V gene encodes CDR1 DFQATT and CDR2 SNEGSKA (reference sequence). The CDR3 spans 14 residues. Trimming removed 6 bases at V and 0 bases at J, with 13 bases between. In nucleotides, the CDR3 is TGCAGTGCCGACAGAGGGCCGAGCACAGATACGCAGTATTTT. Translating it yields CSADRGPSTDTQYF.

The CDR3 loop reads CASSFSTGVLGAFF. CDR3 in DNA: TGTGCCAGCAGTTTTTCAACCGGGGTCTTGGGAGCTTTCTTT. The V gene is TRBV28, the J gene TRBJ1-1; D is unresolved. The CDR3 covers 14 residues. The V gene's germline CDR1 is MDHEN and CDR2 SYDVKM. Trimming removed 3 bases at V and 10 bases at J, with 18 bases between.

The rearrangement uses TRBV28 and TRBJ1-2; possibly TRBD1 for D (5 bases). Germline CDR1 and CDR2: MDHEN and SYDVKM. Deletions cut 5 bases from V and 4 bases from J, with 11 bases between. CDR3 size: 13 residues. This CDR3 reads CASSPGTGYGYTF. The CDR3 DNA sequence: TGTGCCAGCAGTCCCGGGACGGGCTATGGCTACACCTTC.

The gene calls are TRBV6-1 and TRBJ1-5, with D perhaps TRBD1 (5 bases). V was trimmed by 8 bases and J by 7 bases, leaving 9 bases between them. The CDR3 length is 11 residues. In germline, CDR1 is MNHNS, CDR2 SASEGT. CDR3 DNA sequence: TGTGCCAGCGGGCGGGGGCAGCCCCAGCATTTT. Its protein product is CASGRGQPQHF.

This clonotype appeared a single time. The V gene is TRBV28, the J gene TRBJ2-5; 8 bases map to TRBD2. V dropped 10 bases and J dropped 4; count of bases not matched to a gene: 17. The CDR3 loop spans 16 amino acids. Per the germline V gene, CDR1 is MDHEN and CDR2 is SYDVKM. CDR3 in amino acids: CATKQGGRTFRETQYF. CDR3 bases: TGTGCCACCAAACAGGGCGGGAGGACCTTTCGAGAGACCCAGTACTTC. Full variable domain (outside the CDR3, taken from reference TRBV28 and TRBJ2-5): DVKVTQSSRYLVKRTGEKVFLECVQDMDHENMFWYRQDPGLGLRLIYFSYDVKMKEKGDIPEGYSVSREKKERFSLILESASTNQTSMYLCATKQGGRTFRETQYFGPGTRLLVL.

The chain uses TRBV24-1 and TRBJ2-1, with D possibly matching TRBD2 (5 bases). The ends were cut back, 5 bases at V and 4 bases at J, with 8 bases in the middle. The V gene's germline CDR1 is KGHDR and CDR2 SFDVKD. The CDR3 has 13 amino acids. The CDR3 is CATSVGLYNEQFF. The CDR3 DNA follows: TGTGCCACCAGTGTTGGACTGTACAATGAGCAGTTCTTC.

As regards this clonotype: At one end, the junction sequence differs from germline, possibly due to a read error. The rearrangement uses TRBV28 and TRBJ2-5; possible D gene TRBD1, 8 bases. The CDR3 extends over 15 amino acids. In germline, CDR1 is MDHEN, CDR2 SYDVKM. CDR3 loop: CASSRGAGGPETRYF. CDR3 nucleotides: TGTGCCAGCAGCCGGGGGGCAGGGGGCCCGGAGACCCGGTACTTC.

In nucleotides, the CDR3 is TGCAGTGCGCCACTGAGGCAGGGGACCTACAATGAGCAGTTCTTC. This encodes CSAPLRQGTYNEQFF. The chain recombines TRBV20-1 with TRBJ2-1, with D possibly matching TRBD1 (6 bases). Germline CDR1 DFQATT, CDR2 SNEGSKA (reference sequence). The CDR3 loop spans 15 amino acids. V was pared by 6 bases and J by 2 bases, with 17 bases between.

This chain links TRBV28 with TRBJ2-7; 15 bases line up with TRBD2. The J segment lost 1 base and the V segment lost 6 bases, leaving 7 bases of the junction unmatched. Germline V gives CDR1 MDHEN, CDR2 SYDVKM. CDR3 size: 17 residues. The CDR3 bases are TGTGCCAGCAGCACAGCGGGACTAGCGGGAGGTTCCTACGAGCAGTACTTC. It specifies CASSTAGLAGGSYEQYF. The full variable domain, with the rest looked up from reference TRBV28 and TRBJ2-7, is DVKVTQSSRYLVKRTGEKVFLECVQDMDHENMFWYRQDPGLGLRLIYFSYDVKMKEKGDIPEGYSVSREKKERFSLILESASTNQTSMYLCASSTAGLAGGSYEQYFGPGTRLTVT.

The chain has TRBV6-4 and TRBJ2-1, with TRBD2 matching over 11 bases. From germline, CDR1 is MRHNA and CDR2 SNTAGT. Germline trimming cut 6 bases from V and 6 bases from J; bases unmatched to any gene: 7. CDR3 length: 15 amino acids. This CDR3 reads CASRTLAGGLNEQFF. CDR3 DNA sequence: TGTGCCAGCAGAACTCTAGCGGGAGGTCTCAATGAGCAGTTCTTC.

This CDR3 reads CASSLRQSNTEAFF. The CDR3 coding sequence is TGTGCCAGCAGCCTTCGACAGTCTAACACTGAAGCTTTCTTT. This chain joins TRBV9 and TRBJ1-1; D is possibly TRBD1 (5 bases). CDR1 and CDR2 from the germline V gene are SGDLS and YYNGEE. V was cut by 4 bases and J by 2 bases, with 12 bases left in between. The CDR3 spans 14 residues.

The J gene is TRBJ2-1, the V gene TRBV9; 10 bases are shared with TRBD2. Trimming removed 4 bases from V and 2 bases from J; junction bases left unmatched: 12. The germline gives CDR1 SGDLS, CDR2 YYNGEE. The CDR3 is made up of 18 amino acids. CDR3 protein: CASSPRGRLAGPYNEQFF. The CDR3 DNA reads as TGTGCCAGCAGCCCCCGCGGGCGACTAGCGGGCCCCTACAATGAGCAGTTCTTC. The variable domain in full, completed from reference TRBV9 and TRBJ2-1, reads DSGVTQTPKHLITATGQRVTLRCSPRSGDLSVYWYQQSLDQGLQFLIQYYNGEERAKGNILERFSAQQFPDLHSELNLSSLELGDSALYFCASSPRGRLAGPYNEQFFGPGTRLTVL.

The gene calls are TRBV11-2 and TRBJ2-7; 11 nucleotides align to TRBD2. V shed 5 bases, J shed 2 bases, and the junction held 8 bases outside the gene matches. Germline CDR1 reads SGHAT; CDR2 reads FQNNGV. CDR3 size: 16 residues. CDR3 in DNA: TGTGCCAGCAGCAAACTAGCGGGAGTATTTCCCTACGAGCAGTACTTC. This sequence encodes CASSKLAGVFPYEQYF.

As DNA, the CDR3 is TGTGCCAGCAGCCAGGAAGGAGAGTCGCCGCAGTACTTC. Residues: CASSQEGESPQYF. The chain uses TRBV4-2 and TRBJ2-7; the D is unclear. Per germline, CDR1 LGHNA and CDR2 YNFKEQ. Trimming cost V 3 bases and J 9 bases, with 15 bases left between them. The CDR3 is 13 amino acids.

The V gene is TRBV29-1, the J gene TRBJ1-1, with D possibly being TRBD1 (6 bases). V was pared by 2 bases and J by 3 bases, with 10 bases between. Germline-derived CDR1 and CDR2 are SQVTM and ANQGSEA. The CDR3 runs 13 residues. The CDR3 DNA is TGCAGCGTTGAAACAGGGTGGGACACTGAAGCTTTCTTT. This sequence encodes CSVETGWDTEAFF.

This clonotype was recorded a few times. The rearrangement joins TRBV29-1 to TRBJ1-3; D unresolved. This CDR3 has 15 residues. The germline V gene has CDR1 SQVTM and CDR2 ANQGSEA. The germline V and J ends were trimmed by 1 base and 2 bases, with 12 bases remaining between them. Here the CDR3 DNA reads TGCAGCGTTGAAGTCTGGCAGACGACTGGAAACACCATATATTTT. Protein product: CSVEVWQTTGNTIYF.

The chain couples TRBV4-2 to TRBJ2-7; D not certain. Germline CDR1 LGHNA, CDR2 YNFKEQ. Between the trimmed V and J ends, which lost 0 bases and 3 bases, there was a span of 9 bases. The CDR3 has 14 amino acids. CDR3 amino acids: CASSQDEQRYEQYF. As DNA, the CDR3 is TGTGCCAGCAGCCAAGATGAACAGCGCTACGAGCAGTACTTC.

The V call is TRBV5-1, the J call TRBJ1-4; unclear D gene. The CDR3 spans 15 residues. In germline, CDR1 is SGHRS, CDR2 YFSETQ. Trimming took 0 bases from V and 7 from J, leaving 13 bases between them. CDR3 sequence reads: CASSLENPGGEKLFF. The CDR3 DNA follows: TGCGCCAGCAGCTTGGAAAACCCGGGAGGTGAAAAACTGTTTTTT.

This chain links TRBV12-3 or TRBV12-4 with TRBJ2-3, with TRBD2 matching 10 bases. CDR3 length: 14 residues. V was pared by 7 bases and J by 3 bases, with 4 bases of the junction left unmatched. CDR3 bases: TGTGCCAGCACCGAGCGGGAGGGAACAGATACGCAGTATTTT. Its protein is CASTEREGTDTQYF.

This clonotype was seen once. This chain joins TRBV20-1 and TRBJ2-4, with 8 bases aligning to TRBD1. V lost 6 bases and J lost 9; bases outside the gene matches: 10. From germline, CDR1 is DFQATT and CDR2 SNEGSKA (reference sequence). The CDR3 runs 13 residues. CDR3 bases: TGCAGTGCGCCAGACAGGGGAGTCGGCATTCAGTACTTC. It yields the protein CSAPDRGVGIQYF.

This clonotype was detected a few times. V gene TRBV14 combines with J gene TRBJ2-5; 9 positions agree with TRBD2. The CDR3 has 19 residues. With 2 bases clipped from V and 1 base from J, the junction kept 14 bases outside the gene matches. Germline lookup yields CDR1 SGHDN and CDR2 FVKESK. CDR3 protein: CASSQRRAIASGIQETQYF. Written as DNA, the CDR3 is TGTGCCAGCAGCCAAAGGAGGGCCATCGCTAGCGGGATCCAAGAGACCCAGTACTTC.

The chain combines TRBV28 with TRBJ2-7, with D perhaps matching TRBD2 (6 bases). Germline V lookup: CDR1 MDHEN, CDR2 SYDVKM. The CDR3 runs to 14 residues. Trimming shortened V by 2 bases and J by 4 bases, and 12 bases separated the two germline ends. In DNA, the CDR3 is TGTGCCAGCAGTTTAGATCCGGGAGCTTACGAGCAGTACTTC. Translation: CASSLDPGAYEQYF.

V gene TRBV28 combines with J gene TRBJ1-1; TRBD1 agrees at 7 bases. Germline values: CDR1 MDHEN, CDR2 SYDVKM. Losses at the gene ends were 7 bases for V and 5 bases for J; bases not matched to a gene: 4. The CDR3 contains 12 residues. The CDR3 DNA sequence: TGTGCCAGCACCGACAGGGAAACTGAAGCTTTCTTT. Translated, it gives CASTDRETEAFF.

The genes are TRBV10-3 and TRBJ2-3; D gene ambiguous. Germline V CDR1 and CDR2: ENHRY, SYGVKD. V lost 2 bases, J lost 1 base, and 10 bases lay in between. The CDR3 totals 15 residues. The DNA of the CDR3 is TGTGCCATCAGTGAGGGCGGTAGCCGCACAGATACGCAGTATTTT. This gives the protein CAISEGGSRTDTQYF.

The chain recombines TRBV20-1 with TRBJ2-1; 13 bases align to TRBD2. J lost 2 bases, V lost 3 bases, and 7 bases had no gene match. The CDR3 sequence is 17 residues long. Per germline, CDR1 DFQATT and CDR2 SNEGSKA (reference sequence). For the CDR3, the DNA is TGCAGTGCTAGGGGACTAGCGGGATCTGAGACCTACAATGAGCAGTTCTTC. This codes for CSARGLAGSETYNEQFF.

This clonotype was detected only once. The chain recombines TRBV28 with TRBJ2-2; perhaps TRBD1 as D (5 bases). Germline V gives CDR1 MDHEN, CDR2 SYDVKM. CDR3 length: 12 amino acids. V lost 8 bases, J lost 6 bases, and 10 bases lay in between. CDR3 protein: CASQGPPGELFF. The CDR3 bases are TGTGCCAGCCAGGGCCCTCCCGGGGAGCTGTTTTTT.

The rearrangement joins TRBV5-6 to TRBJ2-7; D gene unclear. The CDR3 spans 14 residues. From germline, CDR1 is SGHDT and CDR2 YYEEEE. V was trimmed by 2 bases and J by 2 bases, leaving 11 bases between them. The CDR3 protein is CASSFGRWAYEQYF. CDR3 nucleotides: TGTGCCAGCAGCTTCGGTAGGTGGGCCTACGAGCAGTACTTC.

J is TRBJ1-1 and V is TRBV5-1, with D uncertain. The CDR3 consists of 16 residues. The V gene lost 4 bases and the J gene lost 0 bases, with 16 bases spanning the gap. Per the germline V gene, CDR1 is SGHRS and CDR2 is YFSETQ. The CDR3: CASSTDGAGMNTEAFF. CDR3 in DNA: TGCGCCAGCAGCACGGACGGAGCGGGCATGAACACTGAAGCTTTCTTT.

The gene calls are TRBV28 and TRBJ1-1, with 11 bases aligning to TRBD1. Trimming at V came to 2 bases and at J to 5 bases, leaving 7 bases not matched to a gene. Germline V lookup: CDR1 MDHEN, CDR2 SYDVKM. The CDR3 extends over 16 amino acids. CDR3 coding DNA: TGTGCCAGCAGTTTACAACCTTGGGACAGGGGGACTGAAGCTTTCTTT. Amino acid sequence: CASSLQPWDRGTEAFF.